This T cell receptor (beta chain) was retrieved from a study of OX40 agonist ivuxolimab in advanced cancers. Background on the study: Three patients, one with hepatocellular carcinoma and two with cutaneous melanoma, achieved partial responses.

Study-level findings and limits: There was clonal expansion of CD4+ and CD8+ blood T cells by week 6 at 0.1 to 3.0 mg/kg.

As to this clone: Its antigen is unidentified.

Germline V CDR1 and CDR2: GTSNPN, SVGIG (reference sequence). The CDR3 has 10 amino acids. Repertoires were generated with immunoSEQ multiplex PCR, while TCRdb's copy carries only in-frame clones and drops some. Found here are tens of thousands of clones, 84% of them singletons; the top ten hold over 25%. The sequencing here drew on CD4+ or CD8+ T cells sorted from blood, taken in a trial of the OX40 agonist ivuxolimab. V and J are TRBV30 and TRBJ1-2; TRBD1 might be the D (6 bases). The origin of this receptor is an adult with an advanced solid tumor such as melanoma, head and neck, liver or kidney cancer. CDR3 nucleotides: TGTGGTGTCGGGGGCAATGGCTACACCTTC. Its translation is CGVGGNGYTF. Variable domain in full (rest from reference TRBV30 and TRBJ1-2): SQTIHQWPATLVQPVGSPLSLECTVEGTSNPNLYWYRQAAGRGLQLLFYSVGIGQISSEVPQNLSASRPQDRQFILSSKKLLLSDSGFYLCGVGGNGYTFGSGTRLTVV.